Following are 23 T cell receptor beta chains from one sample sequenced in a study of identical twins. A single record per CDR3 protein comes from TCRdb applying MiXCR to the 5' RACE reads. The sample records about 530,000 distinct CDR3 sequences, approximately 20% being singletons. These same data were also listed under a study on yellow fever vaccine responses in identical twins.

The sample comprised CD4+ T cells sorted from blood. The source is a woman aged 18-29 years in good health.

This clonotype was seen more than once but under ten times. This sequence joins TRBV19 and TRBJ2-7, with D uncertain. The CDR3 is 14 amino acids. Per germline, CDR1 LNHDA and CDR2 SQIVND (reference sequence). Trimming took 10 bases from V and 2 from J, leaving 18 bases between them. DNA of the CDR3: TGTGCCACCAGTCGCGCGGCAATACCCTACGAGCAGTACTTC. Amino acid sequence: CATSRAAIPYEQYF.

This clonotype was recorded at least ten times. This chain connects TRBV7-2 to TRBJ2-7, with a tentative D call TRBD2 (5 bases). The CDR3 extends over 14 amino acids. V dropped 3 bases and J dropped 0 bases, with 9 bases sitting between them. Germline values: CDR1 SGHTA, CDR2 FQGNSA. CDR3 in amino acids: CASSFSAFSYEQYF. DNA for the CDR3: TGTGCCAGCAGCTTTAGCGCTTTCTCCTACGAGCAGTACTTC.

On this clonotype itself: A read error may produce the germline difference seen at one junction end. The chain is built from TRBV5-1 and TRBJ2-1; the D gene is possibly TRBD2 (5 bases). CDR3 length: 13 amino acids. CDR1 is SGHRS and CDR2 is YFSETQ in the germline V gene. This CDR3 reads CASSGGRAPQFLF. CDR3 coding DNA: TGCGCCAGCAGCGGAGGTAGGGCCCCGCAGTTCCTCTTC.

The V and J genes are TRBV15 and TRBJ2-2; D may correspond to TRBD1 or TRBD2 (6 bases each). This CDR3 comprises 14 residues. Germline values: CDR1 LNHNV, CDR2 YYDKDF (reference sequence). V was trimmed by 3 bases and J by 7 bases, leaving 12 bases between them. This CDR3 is CATSSVRGRGELFF. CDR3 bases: TGTGCCACCAGCAGTGTCCGGGGGCGCGGGGAGCTGTTTTTT.

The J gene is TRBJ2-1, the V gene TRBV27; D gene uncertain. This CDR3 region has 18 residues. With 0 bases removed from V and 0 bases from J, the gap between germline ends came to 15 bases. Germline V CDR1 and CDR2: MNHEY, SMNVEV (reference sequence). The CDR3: CASSLSSTLLSSYNEQFF. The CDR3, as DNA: TGTGCCAGCAGTTTATCGTCAACGCTTCTGAGCTCCTACAATGAGCAGTTCTTC.

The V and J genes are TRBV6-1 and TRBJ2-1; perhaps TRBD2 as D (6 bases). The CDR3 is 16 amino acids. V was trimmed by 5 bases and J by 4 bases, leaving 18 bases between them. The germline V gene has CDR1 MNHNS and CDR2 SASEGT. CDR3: CASSIAGTLHYNEQFF. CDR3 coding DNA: TGTGCCAGCAGTATTGCGGGGACTCTCCATTACAATGAGCAGTTCTTC.

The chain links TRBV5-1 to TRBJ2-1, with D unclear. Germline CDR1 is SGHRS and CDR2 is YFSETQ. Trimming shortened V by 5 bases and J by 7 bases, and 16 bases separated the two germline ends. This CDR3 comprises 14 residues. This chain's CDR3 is CASSRIPDSNEQFF. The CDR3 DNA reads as TGCGCCAGCAGTCGTATACCCGACTCGAATGAGCAGTTCTTC. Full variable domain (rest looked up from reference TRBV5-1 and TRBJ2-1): KAGVTQTPRYLIKTRGQQVTLSCSPISGHRSVSWYQQTPGQGLQFLFEYFSETQRNKGNFPGRFSGRQFSNSRSEMNVSTLELGDSALYLCASSRIPDSNEQFFGPGTRLTVL.

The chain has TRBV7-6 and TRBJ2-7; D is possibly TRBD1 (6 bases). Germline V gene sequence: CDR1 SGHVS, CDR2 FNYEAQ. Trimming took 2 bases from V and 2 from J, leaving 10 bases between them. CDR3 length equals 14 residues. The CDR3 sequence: CASSLRTDPYEQYF. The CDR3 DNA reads TGTGCCAGCAGCTTACGGACAGACCCCTACGAGCAGTACTTC.

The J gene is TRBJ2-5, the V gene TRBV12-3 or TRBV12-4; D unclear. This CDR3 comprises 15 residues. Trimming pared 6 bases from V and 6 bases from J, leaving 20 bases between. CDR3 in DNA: TGTGCCAGCAGCCGGACGCCCTCCCAAAGAAAGACCCAGTACTTC. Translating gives CASSRTPSQRKTQYF.

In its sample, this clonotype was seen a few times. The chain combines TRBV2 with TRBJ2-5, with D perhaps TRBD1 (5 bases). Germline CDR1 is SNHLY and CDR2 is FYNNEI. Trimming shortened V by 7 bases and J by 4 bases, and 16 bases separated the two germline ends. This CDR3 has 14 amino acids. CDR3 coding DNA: TGTGCCAGCAAAATCACCAAACAGGCAGAGACCCAGTACTTC. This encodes CASKITKQAETQYF.

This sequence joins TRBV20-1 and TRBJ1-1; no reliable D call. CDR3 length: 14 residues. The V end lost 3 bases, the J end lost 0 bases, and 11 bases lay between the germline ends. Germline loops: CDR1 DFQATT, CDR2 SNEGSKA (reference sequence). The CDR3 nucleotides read TGCAGTGCTAGTTCCCTGATCTTGAACACTGAAGCTTTCTTT. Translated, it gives CSASSLILNTEAFF.

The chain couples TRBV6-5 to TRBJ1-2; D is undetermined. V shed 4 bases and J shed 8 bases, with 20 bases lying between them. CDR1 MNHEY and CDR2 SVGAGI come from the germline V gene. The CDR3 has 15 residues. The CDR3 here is CASSLNEALSGGYTF. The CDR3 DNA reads TGTGCCAGCAGTTTAAACGAGGCTCTCTCGGGAGGCTACACCTTC.

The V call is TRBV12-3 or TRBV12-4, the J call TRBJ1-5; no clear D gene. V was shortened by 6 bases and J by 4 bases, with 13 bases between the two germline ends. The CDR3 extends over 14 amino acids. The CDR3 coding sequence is TGTGCCAGCAGCCTCACTACAGAGAATCAGCCCCAGCATTTT. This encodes CASSLTTENQPQHF.

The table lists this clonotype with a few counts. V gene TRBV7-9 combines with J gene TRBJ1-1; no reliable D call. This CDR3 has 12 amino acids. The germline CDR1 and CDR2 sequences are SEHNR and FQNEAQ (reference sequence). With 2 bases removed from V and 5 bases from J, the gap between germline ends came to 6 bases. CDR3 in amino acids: CASSLFQTEAFF. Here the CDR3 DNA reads TGTGCCAGCAGCTTATTCCAGACTGAAGCTTTCTTT.

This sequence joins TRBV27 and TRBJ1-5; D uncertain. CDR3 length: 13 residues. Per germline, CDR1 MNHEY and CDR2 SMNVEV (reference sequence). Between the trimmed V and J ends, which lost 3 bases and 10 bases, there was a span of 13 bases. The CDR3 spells CASSLTPSGPQHF. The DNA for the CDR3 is TGTGCCAGCAGTTTGACGCCTTCCGGCCCCCAGCATTTT.

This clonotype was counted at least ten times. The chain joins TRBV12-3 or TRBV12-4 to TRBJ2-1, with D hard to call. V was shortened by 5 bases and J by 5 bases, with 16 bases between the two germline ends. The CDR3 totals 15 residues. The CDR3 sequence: CASSLQEKVDNEQFF. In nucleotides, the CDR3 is TGTGCCAGCAGTCTTCAAGAAAAAGTGGACAATGAGCAGTTCTTC.

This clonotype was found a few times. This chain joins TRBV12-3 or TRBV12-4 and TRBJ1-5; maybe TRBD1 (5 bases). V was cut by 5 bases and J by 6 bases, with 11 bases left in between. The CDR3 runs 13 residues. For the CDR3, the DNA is TGTGCCAGCAGTACACCAGGGAGTCAGCCCCAGCATTTT. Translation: CASSTPGSQPQHF.

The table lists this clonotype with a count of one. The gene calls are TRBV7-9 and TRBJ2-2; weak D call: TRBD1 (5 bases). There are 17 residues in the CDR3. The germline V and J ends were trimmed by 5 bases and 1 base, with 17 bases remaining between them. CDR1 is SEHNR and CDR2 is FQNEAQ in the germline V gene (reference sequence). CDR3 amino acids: CASSTFKDSLNTGELFF. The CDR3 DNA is TGTGCCAGCAGCACTTTTAAAGACAGTCTGAACACCGGGGAGCTGTTTTTT.

CDR3 loop: CASRDGGASSSGSYNEQFF. DNA of the CDR3: TGTGCCAGCAGAGATGGCGGAGCGAGCTCAAGTGGATCCTACAATGAGCAGTTCTTC. V usage is TRBV4-2 and J usage is TRBJ2-1; unclear D gene. The CDR3 loop spans 19 amino acids. Germline CDR1 reads LGHNA; CDR2 reads YNFKEQ. V lost 6 bases, J lost 1 base, and 25 bases lay in between.

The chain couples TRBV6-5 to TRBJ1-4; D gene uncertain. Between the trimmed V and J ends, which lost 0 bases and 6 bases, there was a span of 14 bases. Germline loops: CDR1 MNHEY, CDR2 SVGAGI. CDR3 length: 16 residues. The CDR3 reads CASSYSRQKADEKLFF. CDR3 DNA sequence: TGTGCCAGCAGTTACTCGCGGCAGAAGGCGGATGAAAAACTGTTTTTT.

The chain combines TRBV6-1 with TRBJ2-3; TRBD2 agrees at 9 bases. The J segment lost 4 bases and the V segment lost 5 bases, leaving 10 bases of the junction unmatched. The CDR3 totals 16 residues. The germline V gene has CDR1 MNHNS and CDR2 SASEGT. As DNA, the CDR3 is TGTGCCAGCAGTAGAGCGGGAGGCCTATCCCCAGATACGCAGTATTTT. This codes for CASSRAGGLSPDTQYF.

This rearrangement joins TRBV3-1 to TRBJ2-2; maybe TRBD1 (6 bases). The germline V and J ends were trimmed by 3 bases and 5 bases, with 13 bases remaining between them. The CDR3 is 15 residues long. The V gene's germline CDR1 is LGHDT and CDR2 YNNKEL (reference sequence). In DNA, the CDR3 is TGTGCCAGCAGCCAGGGGGCAGCGAGAACCGGGGAGCTGTTTTTT. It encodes CASSQGAARTGELFF.

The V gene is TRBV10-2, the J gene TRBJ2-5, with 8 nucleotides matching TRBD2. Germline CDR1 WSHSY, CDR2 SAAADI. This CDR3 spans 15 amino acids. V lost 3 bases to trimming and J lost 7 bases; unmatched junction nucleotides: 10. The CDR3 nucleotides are TGCGCCAGCAGTGATAGCGGGACCCGGCGCGGGACCCAGTACTTC. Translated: CASSDSGTRRGTQYF.